Following are 21 T cell receptor beta chains from one sample sequenced in a study of blood T cell repertoires in COVID-19. Method: immunoSEQ multiplex PCR; TCRdb's copy keeps in-frame clones and lacks some. The sample carries 140,000 to 150,000 clones, 80% to 90% recorded once. Specimen: peripheral blood. The receptors derive from a human donor with acute or convalescent COVID-19. The donor label of this sample is uncertain.

The chain couples TRBV5-4 to TRBJ2-2; no firm D call. The V gene lost 0 bases and the J gene lost 4 bases, with 7 bases spanning the gap. Germline loops: CDR1 SGHNT, CDR2 YYREEE (reference sequence). This CDR3 region has 14 residues. This CDR3 reads CASSLDGGTGELFF. CDR3 in DNA: TGTGCCAGCAGCTTGGATGGCGGCACCGGGGAGCTGTTTTTT.

The chain uses TRBV4-1 and TRBJ2-1, with 7 bases aligning to TRBD1. The germline CDR1 and CDR2 sequences are MGHRA and YSYEKL. The CDR3 is made up of 13 amino acids. Germline trimming cut 2 bases from V and 6 bases from J; bases unmatched to any gene: 1. DNA for the CDR3: TGCGCCAGCAGCCAAAACAGGGGCAATGAGCAGTTCTTC. Translated, it gives CASSQNRGNEQFF.

This chain links TRBV6-5 with TRBJ1-1, with D uncertain. Trimming cost V 5 bases and J 6 bases, with 10 bases left between them. The germline gives CDR1 MNHEY, CDR2 SVGAGI. The CDR3 contains 12 residues. CDR3 in amino acids: CASSPPVAEAFF. CDR3 DNA sequence: TGTGCCAGCAGTCCCCCGGTCGCTGAAGCTTTCTTT.

The chain combines TRBV5-1 with TRBJ1-2; D perhaps matches TRBD1 (5 bases). Trimming removed 1 base at V and 4 bases at J, with 14 bases between. The germline V gene encodes CDR1 SGHRS and CDR2 YFSETQ. The CDR3 consists of 15 residues. CDR3 region: CASSLMEGYSYGYTF. The CDR3 nucleotides read TGCGCCAGCAGCTTGATGGAGGGGTACAGCTATGGCTACACCTTC.

This clone was seen only once. The chain employs TRBV13 and TRBJ1-1, with no clear D. Trimming took off 5 bases at V and 0 bases at J, with 16 bases between the two ends. The germline V gene encodes CDR1 PRHDT and CDR2 FYEKMQ (reference sequence). The CDR3 has 16 residues. DNA of the CDR3: TGTGCCAGCAGCCTCTCGGGGAGGATCATGAACACTGAAGCTTTCTTT. This translates into CASSLSGRIMNTEAFF.

The J gene is TRBJ2-3, the V gene TRBV29-1, with TRBD1 matching over 9 bases. This CDR3 spans 14 amino acids. Germline V gives CDR1 SQVTM, CDR2 ANQGSEA. Trimming took 3 bases from V and 2 from J; bases not matched to a gene: 3. The CDR3 DNA reads TGCAGCGTTGACCACAGGGGGCTCACAGATACGCAGTATTTT. This codes for CSVDHRGLTDTQYF.

J is TRBJ2-4 and V is TRBV5-6, with a tentative D call TRBD1 (6 bases). The CDR3 extends over 13 amino acids. V was shortened by 4 bases and J by 9 bases, with 14 bases between the two germline ends. Germline assignment: CDR1 SGHDT and CDR2 YYEEEE. This CDR3 is CASSRGGQPIQYF. CDR3 DNA sequence: TGTGCCAGCAGCCGTGGGGGCCAACCCATTCAGTACTTC.

The chain has TRBV3-1 (or the pseudogene TRBV3-2) and TRBJ1-4; 7 bases are shared with TRBD1. CDR3 length: 14 amino acids. The J segment lost 7 bases and the V segment lost 2 bases, leaving 4 bases of the junction unmatched. The germline gives CDR1 LGHDT, CDR2 YNNKEL (reference sequence). The CDR3 sequence is CASSQRHRGEKLFF. The DNA of the CDR3 is TGTGCCAGCAGCCAAAGACACAGGGGTGAAAAACTGTTTTTT.

This clone was observed a few times. CDR3 in amino acids: CASRARDSNTGELFF. Written as DNA, the CDR3 is TGTGCCAGCAGGGCCAGGGACTCGAACACCGGGGAGCTGTTTTTT. The chain employs TRBV9 and TRBJ2-2; weak D call: TRBD2 (6 bases). V lost 5 bases to trimming and J lost 0 bases, with 11 bases between them. The CDR3 is 15 residues long. Germline V gives CDR1 SGDLS, CDR2 YYNGEE.

This chain joins TRBV6-5 and TRBJ1-2, with 10 bases that match TRBD1. The CDR3 is 13 amino acids. In germline, CDR1 is MNHEY, CDR2 SVGAGI. Germline trimming cut 8 bases from V and 8 bases from J; bases unmatched to any gene: 8. The chain's CDR3 is CASGGQGPRGYTF. The DNA for the CDR3 is TGTGCCAGCGGGGGACAGGGGCCTCGGGGCTACACCTTC.

This chain connects TRBV24-1 to TRBJ1-2; the match to TRBD1 covers 10 bases. V shed 3 bases and J 4 bases; nucleotides not matched to a gene: 4. The CDR3 totals 15 residues. From germline, CDR1 is KGHDR and CDR2 SFDVKD. CDR3 bases: TGTGCCACCAGTGATGCGACAGGGGGCGGCTATGGCTACACCTTC. It encodes CATSDATGGGYGYTF.

This clone was counted a single time. V usage is TRBV23-1 and J usage is TRBJ2-7; 10 nucleotides line up with TRBD1. TRBV23-1 is given ORF status, its function remaining uncertain. This CDR3 region has 13 residues. V was clipped by 7 bases and J by 4 bases; unmatched bases: 4. CDR3 DNA: TGCGCCAGCAAAGGGGGACAGGGGTACGAGCAGTACGTC. It codes for CASKGGQGYEQYV.

The chain couples TRBV7-9 to TRBJ1-1; TRBD1 aligns across 7 bases. CDR3 length equals 15 residues. The V and J ends lost 5 bases and 3 bases, in that order; junction bases with no gene match: 9. Germline values: CDR1 SEHNR, CDR2 FQNEAQ (reference sequence). CDR3 coding DNA: TGTGCCAGCAGCCACAAACAGGGGTGGGACACTGAAGCTTTCTTT. Translation gives CASSHKQGWDTEAFF.

This clone was observed once. This chain uses TRBV15 with TRBJ1-1, with TRBD1 matching over 10 bases. V was pared by 8 bases and J by 5 bases, with 5 bases of the junction left unmatched. Per the germline V gene, CDR1 is LNHNV and CDR2 is YYDKDF (reference sequence). The CDR3 contains 13 residues. CDR3 in amino acids: CATFGTGETEAFF. The DNA for the CDR3 is TGTGCCACCTTTGGGACAGGGGAAACTGAAGCTTTCTTT.

This rearrangement joins TRBV13 to TRBJ2-5; no definite D call. The germline CDR1 and CDR2 sequences are PRHDT and FYEKMQ (reference sequence). V was shortened by 4 bases and J by 5 bases, with 8 bases between the two germline ends. The CDR3 has 12 residues. CDR3 residues: CASSSQHETQYF. In DNA, the CDR3 is TGTGCCAGCAGCTCCCAACACGAGACCCAGTACTTC.

The V call is TRBV12-5, the J call TRBJ2-6, with 7 bases fitting TRBD1. From germline, CDR1 is LGHNT and CDR2 FRNRAP. J was trimmed by 2 bases and V by 2 bases; bases with no gene match: 3. The CDR3 is made up of 16 amino acids. The CDR3 bases are TGTGCTAGTGGTTTGCCTACAGGGGCTGGGGCCAACGTCCTGACTTTC. Its translation: CASGLPTGAGANVLTF.

The rearrangement uses TRBV30 and TRBJ1-1; TRBD1 might be the D (6 bases). In germline, CDR1 is GTSNPN, CDR2 SVGIG (reference sequence). The CDR3 length is 13 residues. The germline V and J ends were trimmed by 4 bases and 4 bases, with 13 bases remaining between them. This CDR3 is CAWTPGVGTEAFF. The CDR3 coding sequence is TGTGCCTGGACCCCAGGGGTTGGCACTGAAGCTTTCTTT.

V usage is TRBV20-1 and J usage is TRBJ2-3, with D tentatively TRBD2 (5 bases). Trimming shortened V by 5 bases and J by 7 bases, and 10 bases separated the two germline ends. The CDR3 has 11 amino acids. Germline assignment: CDR1 DFQATT and CDR2 SNEGSKA (reference sequence). The CDR3 loop is CSAPFGNTQYF. DNA for the CDR3: TGCAGTGCTCCTTTCGGGAATACGCAGTATTTT.

The chain joins TRBV4-1 to TRBJ2-1; 7 bases are a match to TRBD2. CDR1 and CDR2 (germline): MGHRA, YSYEKL. Losses at the gene ends were 0 bases for V and 15 bases for J; bases not matched to a gene: 8. The CDR3 has 13 amino acids. CDR3 in DNA: TGCGCCAGCAGCCAAGATAGCCGGGGGGAATCGTTCTTC. Translation: CASSQDSRGESFF.

The chain carries TRBV28 and TRBJ1-2; 8 bases align to TRBD1. After removal of 2 bases from V and 4 bases from J, the junction contained 9 bases not matched to a gene. From germline, CDR1 is MDHEN and CDR2 SYDVKM. The length of the CDR3 is 16 residues. CDR3: CASSLHPGTGIYGYTF. The CDR3 nucleotides read TGTGCCAGCAGTTTACACCCCGGGACAGGCATCTATGGCTACACCTTC.

This clone was recorded only once. V and J are TRBV10-3 and TRBJ2-2; D perhaps matches TRBD2 (6 bases). Germline V CDR1 and CDR2: ENHRY, SYGVKD. The CDR3 has 14 amino acids. V dropped 6 bases and J dropped 4 bases, with 12 bases sitting between them. The CDR3 DNA reads as TGTGCCATCAGCGCGGGGACCGCCACCGGGGAGCTGTTTTTT. Protein: CAISAGTATGELFF.